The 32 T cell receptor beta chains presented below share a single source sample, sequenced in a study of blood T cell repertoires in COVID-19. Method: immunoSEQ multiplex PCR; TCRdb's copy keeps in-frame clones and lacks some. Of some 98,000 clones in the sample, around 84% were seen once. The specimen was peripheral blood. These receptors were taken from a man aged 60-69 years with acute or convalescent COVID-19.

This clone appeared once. The CDR3 nucleotides read TGTGCCAGCAGTAGTCCGGGACACTACTATGGCTACACCTTC. Residues: CASSSPGHYYGYTF. V usage is TRBV28 and J usage is TRBJ1-2, with D maybe TRBD1 (6 bases). CDR1 and CDR2 from the germline V gene are MDHEN and SYDVKM. V was cut by 5 bases and J by 3 bases, with 13 bases left in between. This CDR3 spans 14 amino acids.

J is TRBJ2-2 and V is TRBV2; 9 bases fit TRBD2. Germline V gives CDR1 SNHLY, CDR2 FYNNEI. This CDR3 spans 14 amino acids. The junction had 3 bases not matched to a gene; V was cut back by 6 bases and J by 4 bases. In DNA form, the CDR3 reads TGTGCCAGCAGGGCTAGCGGGGTCACCGGGGAGCTGTTTTTT. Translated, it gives CASRASGVTGELFF.

In DNA, the CDR3 is TGTGCCATTTCGGCATCCACAGGGGGCTATGGCTACACCTTC. It encodes CAISASTGGYGYTF. The rearrangement joins TRBV6-5 to TRBJ1-2, with 8 bases identical to TRBD1. The CDR3 is made up of 14 amino acids. V was pared by 10 bases and J by 4 bases, with 11 bases of the junction left unmatched. In germline, CDR1 is MNHEY, CDR2 SVGAGI.

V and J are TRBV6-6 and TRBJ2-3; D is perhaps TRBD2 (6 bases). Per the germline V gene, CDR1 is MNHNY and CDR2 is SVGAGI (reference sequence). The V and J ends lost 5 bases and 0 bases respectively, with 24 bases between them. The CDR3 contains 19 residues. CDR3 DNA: TGTGCCAGCAGTCCAGGATACGGGACTCAACGCACTAGCACAGATACGCAGTATTTT. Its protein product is CASSPGYGTQRTSTDTQYF.

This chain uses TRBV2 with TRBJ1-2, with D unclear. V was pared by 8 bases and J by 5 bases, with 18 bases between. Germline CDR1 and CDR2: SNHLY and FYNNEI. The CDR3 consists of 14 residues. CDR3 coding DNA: TGTGCCAGCCTCGCTGCCCGGGGTGGGTATGGCTACACCTTC. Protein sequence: CASLAARGGYGYTF.

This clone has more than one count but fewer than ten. The CDR3, as DNA: TGTGCCAGCTCGCCGAGACAGGTCTCGAACACCGGGGAGCTGTTTTTT. Its protein product is CASSPRQVSNTGELFF. This sequence joins TRBV18 and TRBJ2-2; D perhaps matches TRBD1 (6 bases). From germline, CDR1 is KGHSH and CDR2 LQKENI. V was trimmed by 6 bases and J by 0 bases, leaving 14 bases between them. The CDR3 extends over 16 amino acids.

The CDR3 coding sequence is TGCGCCAGCAGCTTGGGAGGACTGAACACCGGGGAGCTGTTTTTT. It specifies CASSLGGLNTGELFF. The V call is TRBV5-1, the J call TRBJ2-2; possible D gene TRBD2, 5 bases. The CDR3 sequence is 15 residues long. V was shortened by 0 bases and J by 1 base, with 7 bases between the two germline ends. The germline V gene encodes CDR1 SGHRS and CDR2 YFSETQ.

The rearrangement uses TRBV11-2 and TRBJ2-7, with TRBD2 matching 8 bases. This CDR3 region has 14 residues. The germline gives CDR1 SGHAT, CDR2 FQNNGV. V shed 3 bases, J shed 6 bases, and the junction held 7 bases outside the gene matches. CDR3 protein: CASSFSSGGGEQYV. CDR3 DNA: TGTGCCAGCAGCTTTTCCAGCGGGGGCGGCGAGCAGTACGTC.

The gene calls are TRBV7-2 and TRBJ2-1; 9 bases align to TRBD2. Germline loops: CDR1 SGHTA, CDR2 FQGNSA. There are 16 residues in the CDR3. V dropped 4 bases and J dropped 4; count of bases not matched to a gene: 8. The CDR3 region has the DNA TGTGCCAGCAGCTCCGTTACTAGCGGGCGATACAATGAGCAGTTCTTC. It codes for CASSSVTSGRYNEQFF.

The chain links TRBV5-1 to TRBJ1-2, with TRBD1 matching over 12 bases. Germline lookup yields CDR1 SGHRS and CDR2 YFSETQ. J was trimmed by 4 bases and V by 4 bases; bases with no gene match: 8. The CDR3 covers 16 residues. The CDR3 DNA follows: TGCGCCAGCAGCCCTGGGACAGGGGGCGCGTCCTATGGCTACACCTTC. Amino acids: CASSPGTGGASYGYTF.

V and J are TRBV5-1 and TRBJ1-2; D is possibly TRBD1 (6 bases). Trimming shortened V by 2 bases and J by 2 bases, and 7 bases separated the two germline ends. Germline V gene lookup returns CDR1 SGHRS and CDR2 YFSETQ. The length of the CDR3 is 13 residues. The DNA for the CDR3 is TGCGCCAGCAGCTTTGGACAGAACTATGGCTACACCTTC. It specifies CASSFGQNYGYTF.

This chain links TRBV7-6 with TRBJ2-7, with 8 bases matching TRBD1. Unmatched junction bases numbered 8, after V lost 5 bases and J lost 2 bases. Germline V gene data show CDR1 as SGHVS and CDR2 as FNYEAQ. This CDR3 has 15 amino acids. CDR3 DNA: TGTGCCAGCAGCCCGCCCGGGACAGGAACCTACGAGCAGTACTTC. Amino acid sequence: CASSPPGTGTYEQYF.

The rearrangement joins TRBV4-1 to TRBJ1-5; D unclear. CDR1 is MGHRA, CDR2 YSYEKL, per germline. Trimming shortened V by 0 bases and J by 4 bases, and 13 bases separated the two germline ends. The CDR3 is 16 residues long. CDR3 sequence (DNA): TGCGCCAGCAGCCAAGAATTCGCGGCAGTGAATCAGCCCCAGCATTTT. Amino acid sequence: CASSQEFAAVNQPQHF.

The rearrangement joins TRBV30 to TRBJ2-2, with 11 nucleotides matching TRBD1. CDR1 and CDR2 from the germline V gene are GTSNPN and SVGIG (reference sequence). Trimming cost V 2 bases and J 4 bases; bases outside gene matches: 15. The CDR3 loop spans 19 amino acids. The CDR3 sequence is CAWSLLGGGTGGLTGELFF. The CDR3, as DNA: TGTGCCTGGAGTCTCCTGGGGGGCGGGACAGGGGGTCTCACCGGGGAGCTGTTTTTT.

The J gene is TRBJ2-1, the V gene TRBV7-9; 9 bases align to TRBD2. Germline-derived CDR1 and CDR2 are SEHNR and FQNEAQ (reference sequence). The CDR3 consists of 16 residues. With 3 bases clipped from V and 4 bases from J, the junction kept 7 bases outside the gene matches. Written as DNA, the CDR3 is TGTGCCAGCAGCTTGCGTCAAGCGGGGGGTTACAATGAGCAGTTCTTC. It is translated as CASSLRQAGGYNEQFF.

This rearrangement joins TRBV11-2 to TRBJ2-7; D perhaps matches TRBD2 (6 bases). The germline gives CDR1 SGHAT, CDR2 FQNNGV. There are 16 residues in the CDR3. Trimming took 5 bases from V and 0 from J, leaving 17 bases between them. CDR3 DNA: TGTGCCAGCAGCCCAAACCCGGCGGGAAACTCCTACGAGCAGTACTTC. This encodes CASSPNPAGNSYEQYF.

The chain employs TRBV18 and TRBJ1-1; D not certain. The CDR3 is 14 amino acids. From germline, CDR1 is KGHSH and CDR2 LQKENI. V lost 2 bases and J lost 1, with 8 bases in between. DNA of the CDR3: TGTGCCAGCTCACCAACAGACACGAACACTGAAGCTTTCTTT. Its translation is CASSPTDTNTEAFF.

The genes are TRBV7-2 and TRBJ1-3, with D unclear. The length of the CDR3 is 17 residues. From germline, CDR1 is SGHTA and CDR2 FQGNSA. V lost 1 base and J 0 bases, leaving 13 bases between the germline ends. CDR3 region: CASSLGRWRGSGNTIYF. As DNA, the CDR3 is TGTGCCAGCAGCTTAGGAAGGTGGAGAGGCTCTGGAAACACCATATATTTT.

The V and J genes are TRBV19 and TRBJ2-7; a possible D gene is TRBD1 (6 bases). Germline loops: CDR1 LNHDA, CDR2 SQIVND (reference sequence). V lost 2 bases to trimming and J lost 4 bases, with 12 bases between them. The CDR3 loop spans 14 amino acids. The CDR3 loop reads CASSISWGPYEQYF. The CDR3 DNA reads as TGTGCCAGTAGTATATCTTGGGGGCCATACGAGCAGTACTTC. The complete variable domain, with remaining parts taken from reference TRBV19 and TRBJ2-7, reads DGGITQSPKYLFRKEGQNVTLSCEQNLNHDAMYWYRQDPGQGLRLIYYSQIVNDFQKGDIAEGYSVSREKKESFPLTVTSAQKNPTAFYLCASSISWGPYEQYFGPGTRLTVT.

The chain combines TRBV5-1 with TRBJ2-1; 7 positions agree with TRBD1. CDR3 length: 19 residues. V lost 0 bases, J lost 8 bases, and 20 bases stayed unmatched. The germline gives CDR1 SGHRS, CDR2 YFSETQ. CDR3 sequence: CASSLAPSSRDRVRDEQFF. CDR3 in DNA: TGCGCCAGCAGCTTGGCCCCCAGTAGTCGAGACAGGGTTCGCGATGAGCAGTTCTTC.

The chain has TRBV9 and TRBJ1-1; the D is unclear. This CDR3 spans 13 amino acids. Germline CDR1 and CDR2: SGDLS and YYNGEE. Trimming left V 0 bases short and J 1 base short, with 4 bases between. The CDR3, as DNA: TGTGCCAGCAGCGTAGTTCAGAACACTGAAGCTTTCTTT. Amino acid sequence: CASSVVQNTEAFF.

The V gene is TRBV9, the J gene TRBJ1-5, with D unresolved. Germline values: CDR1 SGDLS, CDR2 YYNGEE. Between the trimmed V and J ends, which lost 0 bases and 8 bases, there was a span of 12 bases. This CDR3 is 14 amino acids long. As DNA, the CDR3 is TGTGCCAGCAGCGTAGGGGCGAGGGATAAGCCCCAGCATTTT. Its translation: CASSVGARDKPQHF.

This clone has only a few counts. CDR3 nucleotides: TGTGCCAGTCAGGACAGGGTGGCCCAGCGTACGCAGTATTTT. Translated: CASQDRVAQRTQYF. V and J are TRBV19 and TRBJ2-3; 8 bases align to TRBD1. V was pared by 8 bases and J by 8 bases, with 12 bases of the junction left unmatched. The CDR3 covers 14 residues. Germline CDR1 is LNHDA and CDR2 is SQIVND (reference sequence).

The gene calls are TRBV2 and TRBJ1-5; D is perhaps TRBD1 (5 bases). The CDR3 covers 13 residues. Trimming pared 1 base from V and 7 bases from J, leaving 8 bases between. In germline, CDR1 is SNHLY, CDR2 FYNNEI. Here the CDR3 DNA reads TGTGCCAGCAGTGAAGGGGGGGGACAGCCCCAGCATTTT. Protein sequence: CASSEGGGQPQHF.

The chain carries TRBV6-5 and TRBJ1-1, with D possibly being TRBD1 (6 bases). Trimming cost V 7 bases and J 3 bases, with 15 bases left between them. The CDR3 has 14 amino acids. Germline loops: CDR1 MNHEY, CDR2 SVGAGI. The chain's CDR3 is CASKRGGRDTEAFF. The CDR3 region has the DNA TGTGCCAGCAAAAGGGGGGGTAGGGACACTGAAGCTTTCTTT.

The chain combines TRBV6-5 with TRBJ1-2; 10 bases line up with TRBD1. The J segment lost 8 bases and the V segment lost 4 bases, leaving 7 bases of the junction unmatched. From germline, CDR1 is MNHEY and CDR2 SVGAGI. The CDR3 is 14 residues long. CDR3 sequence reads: CASSFGTGERGYTF. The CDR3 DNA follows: TGTGCCAGCAGTTTCGGGACAGGGGAGAGAGGCTACACCTTC.

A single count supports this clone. The CDR3 reads CASSLAGTAYGYTF. Written as DNA, the CDR3 is TGTGCCAGCAGCTTAGCCGGGACAGCCTATGGCTACACCTTC. V gene TRBV7-8 combines with J gene TRBJ1-2, with 7 bases lining up with TRBD1. V lost 0 bases, J lost 4 bases, and 2 bases stayed unmatched. The CDR3 contains 14 residues. The germline CDR1 and CDR2 sequences are SGHVS and FQNEAQ. Filled out from reference TRBV7-8 and TRBJ1-2, the complete variable domain reads GAGVSQSPRYKVAKRGQDVALRCDPISGHVSLFWYQQALGQGPEFLTYFQNEAQLDKSGLPSDRFFAERPEGSVSTLKIQRTQQEDSAVYLCASSLAGTAYGYTFGSGTRLTVV.

The CDR3 sequence: CASSLSTGSNTEAFF. DNA for the CDR3: TGCGCCAGCAGCTTGTCCACAGGGTCGAACACTGAAGCTTTCTTT. The rearrangement uses TRBV5-1 and TRBJ1-1, with D maybe TRBD1 (6 bases). Deletions cut 1 base from V and 1 base from J, with 11 bases between. CDR1 SGHRS and CDR2 YFSETQ come from the germline V gene. This CDR3 is built from 15 residues.

The CDR3, as DNA: TGTGCCAGCTCACGACAGGGGGCGATTAATGAAAAACTGTTTTTT. It encodes CASSRQGAINEKLFF. This chain uses TRBV18 with TRBJ1-4, with 10 bases aligning to TRBD1. The germline V gene encodes CDR1 KGHSH and CDR2 LQKENI. CDR3 length: 15 residues. V gave up 4 bases and J gave up 4 bases; unmatched junction bases: 3.

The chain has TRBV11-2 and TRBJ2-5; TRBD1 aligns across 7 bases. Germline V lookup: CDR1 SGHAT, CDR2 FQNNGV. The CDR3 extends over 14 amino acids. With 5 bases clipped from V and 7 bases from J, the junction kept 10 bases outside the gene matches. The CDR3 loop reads CASSRDSLVGTQYF. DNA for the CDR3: TGTGCCAGCAGCCGGGACAGTTTGGTGGGGACCCAGTACTTC.

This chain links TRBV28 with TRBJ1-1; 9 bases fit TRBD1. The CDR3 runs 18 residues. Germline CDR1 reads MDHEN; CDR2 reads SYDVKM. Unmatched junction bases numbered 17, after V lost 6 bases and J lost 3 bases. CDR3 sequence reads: CASRPGQGVSGRYTEAFF. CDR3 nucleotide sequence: TGTGCCAGCAGACCGGGACAGGGTGTATCGGGTCGGTACACTGAAGCTTTCTTT. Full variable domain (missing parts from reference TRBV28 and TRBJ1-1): DVKVTQSSRYLVKRTGEKVFLECVQDMDHENMFWYRQDPGLGLRLIYFSYDVKMKEKGDIPEGYSVSREKKERFSLILESASTNQTSMYLCASRPGQGVSGRYTEAFFGQGTRLTVV.

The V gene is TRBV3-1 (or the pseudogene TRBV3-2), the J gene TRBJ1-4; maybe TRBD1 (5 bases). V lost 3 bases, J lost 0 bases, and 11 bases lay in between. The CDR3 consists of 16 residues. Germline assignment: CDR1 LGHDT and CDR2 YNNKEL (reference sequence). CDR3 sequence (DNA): TGTGCCAGCAGCCACTGGGGGGGAGCAACTAATGAAAAACTGTTTTTT. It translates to CASSHWGGATNEKLFF.